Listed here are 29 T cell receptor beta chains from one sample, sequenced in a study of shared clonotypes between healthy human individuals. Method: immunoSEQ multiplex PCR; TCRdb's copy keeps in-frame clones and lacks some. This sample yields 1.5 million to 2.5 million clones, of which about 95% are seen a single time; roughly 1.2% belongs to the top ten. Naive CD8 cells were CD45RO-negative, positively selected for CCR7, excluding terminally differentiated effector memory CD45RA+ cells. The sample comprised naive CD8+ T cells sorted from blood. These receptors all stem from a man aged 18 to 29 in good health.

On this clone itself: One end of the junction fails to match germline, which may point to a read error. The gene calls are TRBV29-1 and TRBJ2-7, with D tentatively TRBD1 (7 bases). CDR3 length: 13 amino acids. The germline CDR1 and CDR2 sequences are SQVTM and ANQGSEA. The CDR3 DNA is TGCAGCGTCGAAGGGGGGACAGCCGACGAGCAGTACTTC. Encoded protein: CSVEGGTADEQYF.

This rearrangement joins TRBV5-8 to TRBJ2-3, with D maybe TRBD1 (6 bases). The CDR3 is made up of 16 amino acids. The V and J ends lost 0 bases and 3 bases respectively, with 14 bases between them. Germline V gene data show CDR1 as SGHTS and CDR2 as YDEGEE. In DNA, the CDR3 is TGTGCCAGCAGCTTGGGGACAGAGCTAGGAACAGATACGCAGTATTTT. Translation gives CASSLGTELGTDTQYF.

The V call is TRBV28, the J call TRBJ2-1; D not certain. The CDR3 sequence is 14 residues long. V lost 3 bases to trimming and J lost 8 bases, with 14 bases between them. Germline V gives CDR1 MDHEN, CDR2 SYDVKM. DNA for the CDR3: TGTGCCAGCAGTTTCACCCCCGGATTGTATGAGCAGTTCTTC. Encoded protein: CASSFTPGLYEQFF.

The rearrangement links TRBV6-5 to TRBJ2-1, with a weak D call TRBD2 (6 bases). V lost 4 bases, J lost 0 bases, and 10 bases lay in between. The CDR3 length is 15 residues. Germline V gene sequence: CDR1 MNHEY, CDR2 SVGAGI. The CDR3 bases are TGTGCCAGCAGTTCACCGGGACTCTCCTACAATGAGCAGTTCTTC. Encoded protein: CASSSPGLSYNEQFF.

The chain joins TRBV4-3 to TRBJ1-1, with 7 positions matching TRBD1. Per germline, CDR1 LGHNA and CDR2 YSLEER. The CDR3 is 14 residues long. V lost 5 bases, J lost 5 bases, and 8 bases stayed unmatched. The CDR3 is CASSSARGQTEAFF. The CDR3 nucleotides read TGCGCCAGCAGCTCGGCAAGGGGACAGACTGAAGCTTTCTTT.

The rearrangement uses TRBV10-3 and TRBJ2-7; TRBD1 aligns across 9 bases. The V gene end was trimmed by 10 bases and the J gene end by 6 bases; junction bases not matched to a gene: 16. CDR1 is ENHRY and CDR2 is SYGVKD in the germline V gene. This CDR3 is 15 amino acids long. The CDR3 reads CATIERGGGQGEQYF. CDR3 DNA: TGTGCCACCATAGAAAGGGGCGGGGGACAGGGCGAGCAGTACTTC.

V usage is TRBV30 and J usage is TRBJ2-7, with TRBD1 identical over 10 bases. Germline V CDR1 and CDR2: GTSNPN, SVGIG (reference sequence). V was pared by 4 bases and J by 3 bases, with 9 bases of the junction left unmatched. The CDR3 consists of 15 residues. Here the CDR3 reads CAWKGLGDRGYEQYF. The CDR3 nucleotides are TGTGCCTGGAAAGGCTTGGGGGACAGGGGCTACGAGCAGTACTTC.

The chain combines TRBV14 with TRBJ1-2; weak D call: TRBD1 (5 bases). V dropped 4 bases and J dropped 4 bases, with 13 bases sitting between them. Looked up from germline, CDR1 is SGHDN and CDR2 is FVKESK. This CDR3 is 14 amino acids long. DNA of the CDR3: TGTGCCAGCAGCCCTATTGGGGGGGTCTATGGCTACACCTTC. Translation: CASSPIGGVYGYTF.

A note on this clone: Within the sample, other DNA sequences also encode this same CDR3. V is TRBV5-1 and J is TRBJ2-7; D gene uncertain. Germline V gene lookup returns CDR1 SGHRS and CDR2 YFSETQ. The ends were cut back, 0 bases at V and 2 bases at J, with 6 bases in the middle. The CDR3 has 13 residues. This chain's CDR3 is CASSLGSTYEQYF. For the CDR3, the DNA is TGCGCCAGCAGCTTGGGGTCTACCTACGAGCAGTACTTC.

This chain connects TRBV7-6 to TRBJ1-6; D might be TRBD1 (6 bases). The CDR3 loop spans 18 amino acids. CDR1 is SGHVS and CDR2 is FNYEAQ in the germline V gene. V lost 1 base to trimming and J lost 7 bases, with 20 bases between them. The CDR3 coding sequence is TGTGCCAGCAGCTTAGAGCCCAGGGACACTCTTGACAATTCACCCCTCCACTTT. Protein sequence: CASSLEPRDTLDNSPLHF.

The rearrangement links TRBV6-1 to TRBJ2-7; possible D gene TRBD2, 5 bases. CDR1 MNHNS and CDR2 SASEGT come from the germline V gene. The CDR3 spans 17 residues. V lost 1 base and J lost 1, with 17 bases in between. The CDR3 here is CASSEVLWLGGSYEQYF. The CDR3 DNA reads TGTGCCAGCAGTGAAGTTCTATGGTTAGGAGGTTCCTACGAGCAGTACTTC.

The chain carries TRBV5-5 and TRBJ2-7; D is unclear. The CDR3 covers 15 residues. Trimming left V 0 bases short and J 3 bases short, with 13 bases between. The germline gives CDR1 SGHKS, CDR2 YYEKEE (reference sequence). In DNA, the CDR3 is TGTGCCAGCAGCTTGGCGGACCCGCGGTACTACGAGCAGTACTTC. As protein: CASSLADPRYYEQYF.

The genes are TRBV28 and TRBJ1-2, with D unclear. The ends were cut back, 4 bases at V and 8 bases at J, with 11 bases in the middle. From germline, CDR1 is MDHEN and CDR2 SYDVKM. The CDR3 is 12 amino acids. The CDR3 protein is CASSWEGGGYTF. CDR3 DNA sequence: TGTGCCAGCAGTTGGGAGGGTGGAGGCTACACCTTC.

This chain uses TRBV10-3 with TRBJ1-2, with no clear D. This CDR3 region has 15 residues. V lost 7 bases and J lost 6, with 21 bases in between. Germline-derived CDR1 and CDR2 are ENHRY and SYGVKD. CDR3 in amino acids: CAITTHWEERNGYTF. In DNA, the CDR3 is TGTGCCATCACCACTCATTGGGAGGAGCGGAATGGCTACACCTTC.

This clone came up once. CDR3: CAWSQPRDGMYQETQYF. The CDR3 bases are TGTGCCTGGAGCCAGCCCCGGGACGGGATGTACCAAGAGACCCAGTACTTC. The J gene is TRBJ2-5, the V gene TRBV30; D may match TRBD1 or TRBD2 (5 bases each). This CDR3 is built from 17 residues. Germline CDR1 reads GTSNPN; CDR2 reads SVGIG (reference sequence). The V end lost 3 bases, the J end lost 0 bases, and 20 bases lay between the germline ends.

DNA for the CDR3: TGTGCCAGCAGCTTGGGGGGTGGATTAGTCTACAATGAGCAGTTCTTC. Protein product: CASSLGGGLVYNEQFF. V is TRBV11-3 and J is TRBJ2-1, with a weak D call TRBD2 (6 bases). CDR1 and CDR2 (germline): SGHNT, YENEEA. Between the trimmed V and J ends, which lost 3 bases and 3 bases, there was a span of 15 bases. The CDR3 is 16 residues long.

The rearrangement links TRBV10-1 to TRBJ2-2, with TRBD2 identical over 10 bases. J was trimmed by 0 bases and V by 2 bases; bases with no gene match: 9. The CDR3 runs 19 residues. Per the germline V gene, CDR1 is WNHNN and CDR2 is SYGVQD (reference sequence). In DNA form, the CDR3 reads TGCGCCAGCAGTGAGGTTCGAGCGGGAGGGAAAACGAACACCGGGGAGCTGTTTTTT. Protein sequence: CASSEVRAGGKTNTGELFF.

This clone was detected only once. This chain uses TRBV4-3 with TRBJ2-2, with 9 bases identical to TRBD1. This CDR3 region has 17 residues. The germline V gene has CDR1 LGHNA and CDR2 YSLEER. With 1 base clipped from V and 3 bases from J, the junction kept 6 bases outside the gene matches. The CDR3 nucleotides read TGCGCCAGCAGCCAAGTCCACAGGGGGCTGGACACCGGGGAGCTGTTTTTT. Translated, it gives CASSQVHRGLDTGELFF.

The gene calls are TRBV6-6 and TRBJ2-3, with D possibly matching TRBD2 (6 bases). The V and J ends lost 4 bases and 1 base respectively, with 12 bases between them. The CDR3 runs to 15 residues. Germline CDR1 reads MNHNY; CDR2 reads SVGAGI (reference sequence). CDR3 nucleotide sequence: TGTGCCAGCAGTTCCTCACTAGCAGGCACAGATACGCAGTATTTT. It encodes CASSSSLAGTDTQYF.

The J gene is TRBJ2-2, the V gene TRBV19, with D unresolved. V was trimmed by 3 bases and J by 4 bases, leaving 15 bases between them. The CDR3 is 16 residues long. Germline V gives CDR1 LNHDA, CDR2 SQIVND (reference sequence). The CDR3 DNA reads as TGTGCCAGTAGTATCTTAGGTGCGCTGACCACCGGGGAGCTGTTTTTT. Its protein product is CASSILGALTTGELFF.

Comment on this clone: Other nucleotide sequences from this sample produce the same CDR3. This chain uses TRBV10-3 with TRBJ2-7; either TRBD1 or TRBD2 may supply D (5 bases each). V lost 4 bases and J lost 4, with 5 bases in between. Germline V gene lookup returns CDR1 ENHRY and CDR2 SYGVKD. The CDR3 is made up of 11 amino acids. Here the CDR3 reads CAISGGYEQYF. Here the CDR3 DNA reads TGTGCCATCAGTGGGGGGTACGAGCAGTACTTC.

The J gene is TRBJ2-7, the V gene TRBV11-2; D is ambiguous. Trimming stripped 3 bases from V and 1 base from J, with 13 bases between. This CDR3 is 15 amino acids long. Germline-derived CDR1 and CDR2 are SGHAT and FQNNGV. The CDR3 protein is CASSFHQIGSYEQYF. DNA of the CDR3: TGTGCCAGCAGCTTCCACCAAATAGGATCCTACGAGCAGTACTTC.

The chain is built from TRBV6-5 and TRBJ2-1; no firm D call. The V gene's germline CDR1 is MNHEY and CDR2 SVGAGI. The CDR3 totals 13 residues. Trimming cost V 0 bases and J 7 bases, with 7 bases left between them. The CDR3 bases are TGTGCCAGCAGTTACTCGAACCAGAATGAGCAGTTCTTC. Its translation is CASSYSNQNEQFF.

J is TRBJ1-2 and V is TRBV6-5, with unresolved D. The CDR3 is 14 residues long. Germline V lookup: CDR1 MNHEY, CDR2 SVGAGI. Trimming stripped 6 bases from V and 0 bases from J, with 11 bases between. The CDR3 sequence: CASSPGSANYGYTF. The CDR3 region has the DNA TGTGCCAGCAGCCCCGGTTCGGCTAACTATGGCTACACCTTC.

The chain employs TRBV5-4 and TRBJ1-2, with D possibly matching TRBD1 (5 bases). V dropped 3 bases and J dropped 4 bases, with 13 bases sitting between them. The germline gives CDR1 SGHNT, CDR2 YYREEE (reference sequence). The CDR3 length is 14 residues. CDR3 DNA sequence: TGTGCCAGCAGCTGGCTGGACGGGGGCTATGGCTACACCTTC. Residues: CASSWLDGGYGYTF.

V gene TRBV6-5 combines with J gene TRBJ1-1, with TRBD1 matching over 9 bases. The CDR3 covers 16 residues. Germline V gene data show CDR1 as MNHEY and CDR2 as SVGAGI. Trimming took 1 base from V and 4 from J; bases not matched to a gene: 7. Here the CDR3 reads CASSYFWGQGGTEAFF. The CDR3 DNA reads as TGTGCCAGCAGTTACTTCTGGGGACAGGGCGGCACTGAAGCTTTCTTT.

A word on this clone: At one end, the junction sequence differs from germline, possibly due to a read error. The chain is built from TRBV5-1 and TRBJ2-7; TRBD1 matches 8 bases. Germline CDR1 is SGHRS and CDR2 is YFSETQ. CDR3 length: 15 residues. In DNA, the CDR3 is TGCGCCAGCTCTCCGGGGGCAGGGGGCTCCGACGAGCAGTACTTC. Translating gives CASSPGAGGSDEQYF.

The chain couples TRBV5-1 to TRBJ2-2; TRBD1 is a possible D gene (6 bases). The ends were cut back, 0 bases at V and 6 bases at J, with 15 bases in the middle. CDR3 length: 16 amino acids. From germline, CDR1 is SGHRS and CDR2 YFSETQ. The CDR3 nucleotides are TGCGCCAGCAGCTTGGAGGGTTTACAGGGACCCGGGGAGCTGTTTTTT. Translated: CASSLEGLQGPGELFF.

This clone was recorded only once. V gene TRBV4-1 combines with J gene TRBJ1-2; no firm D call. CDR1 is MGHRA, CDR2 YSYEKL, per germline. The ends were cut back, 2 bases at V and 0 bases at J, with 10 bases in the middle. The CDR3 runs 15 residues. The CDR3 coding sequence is TGCGCCAGCAGCCAACTGACGAGCCCTAACTATGGCTACACCTTC. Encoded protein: CASSQLTSPNYGYTF.